In this sample, the clone carrying this T cell receptor (beta chain) turned up a few times. Its antigen remains unidentified. Averaging around 110 mL, one heparinised blood draw came from each individual donor. Sorted CD4+ subsets: naive, central memory, regulatory, stem cell-like memory (CD45RO/CCR7/CD25/CD127/CD95/CD27 panel). This specimen comes from a study of beta chain features in type 1 diabetes. Expressed TCRB transcripts were sequenced, since all the RNA that had been isolated was reverse transcribed. Libraries were prepared by immunoSEQ multiplex PCR; TCRdb keeps only in-frame clonotypes and omits some of them. Here the sample spans under 300,000 clones, 20% to 25% being singletons. The germline gives CDR1 GTSNPN, CDR2 SVGIG (reference sequence). V was clipped by 0 bases and J by 0 bases, with 8 bases between them. The CDR3 totals 14 residues. Broader study findings: The naive, central memory and Treg TCRB repertoires of patients appeared to be more similar to one another than those of healthy donors. Insertions at VDJ junctions were less frequent in type 1 diabetes patients. These patients also deleted more nucleotides at the same junctions. Shorter TCRB CDR3s, moderately but significantly so, were found in Type 1 diabetes patients in all four CD4+ subsets.

Sequencing was done on a sample of naive CD4+ T cells from blood. J is TRBJ1-1 and V is TRBV30; the D is unclear. This clonotype was sampled from a woman aged 25 to 45 with type 1 diabetes. The CDR3 loop is CAWSVRELNTEAFF. CDR3 DNA: TGTGCCTGGAGTGTACGGGAGTTGAACACTGAAGCTTTCTTT.